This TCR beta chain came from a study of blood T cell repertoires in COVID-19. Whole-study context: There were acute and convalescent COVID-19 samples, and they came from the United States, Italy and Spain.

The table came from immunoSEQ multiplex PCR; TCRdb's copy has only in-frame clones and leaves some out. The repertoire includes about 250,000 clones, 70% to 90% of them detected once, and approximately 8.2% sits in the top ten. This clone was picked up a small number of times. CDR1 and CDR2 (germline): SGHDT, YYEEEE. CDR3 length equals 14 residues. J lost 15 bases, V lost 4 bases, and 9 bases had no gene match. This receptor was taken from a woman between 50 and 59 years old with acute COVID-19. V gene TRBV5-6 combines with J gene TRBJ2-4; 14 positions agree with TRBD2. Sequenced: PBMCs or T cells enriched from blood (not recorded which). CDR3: CASSLGLAGGLAYF. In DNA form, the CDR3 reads TGTGCCAGCAGCCTAGGACTAGCGGGGGGCTTGGCGTACTTC.